The following is a TCR beta chain sequence with its context. No antigen is known for it. The CDR3 sequence is 14 residues long. Per germline, CDR1 SGHNT and CDR2 YYREEE (reference sequence). Trimming cost V 1 base and J 7 bases, with 11 bases left between them. TCRdb's copy holds only in-frame clones and misses some; the assay was immunoSEQ multiplex PCR. Of about 38,000 clones in the sample, 70% to 80% are singletons; the top ten hold around 9.5%. This specimen belongs to a study of radiotherapy plus CTLA-4 blockade in lung cancer. At the level of the study: In roughly 19% of patients, objective responses were seen; 30% to 35% had disease control.

Those with chemo-refractory metastatic non-small-cell lung cancer were treated with focal radiation combined with CTLA-4 blockade using ipilimumab. Study outcomes and limitations: Researchers report tumor-derived TCR clones expanding in blood after radiotherapy plus ipilimumab. Response was reportedly best predicted by early blood T cell clone dynamics, with interferon-beta.

This receptor was taken from a human donor with non-small cell lung cancer who had stable disease on radiotherapy plus ipilimumab. The rearrangement uses TRBV5-4 and TRBJ2-2; no reliable D call. Here the sequenced sample was peripheral blood, taken from a patient treated with radiotherapy plus ipilimumab. CDR3 bases: TGTGCCAGCAGCTTGATGGTACCAAACGGGGAGCTGTTTTTT. This encodes CASSLMVPNGELFF.